What follows is one TCR beta chain and its context. Per the authors' pipeline: Reference gene primer amplification in the assay estimated nucleated cell counts. Measured with immunoSEQ multiplex PCR; TCRdb has only the in-frame clones, and not every one. The V and J calls and clone size were taken over from that table, and D and trimming were inferred from the DNA. The top ten clones hold 6% to 9% of a sample with 200,000 to 300,000 clones, around nine tenths of them seen once. The sample is drawn from a study of blood T cell repertoires in COVID-19. V was clipped by 6 bases and J by 0 bases, with 11 bases between them. CDR3 size: 15 residues. Germline CDR1 and CDR2: LNHDA and SQIVND (reference sequence).

The source of this sequence is a woman between 70 and 85 years old with active or convalescent COVID-19. The sample consisted of peripheral blood. The chain carries TRBV19 and TRBJ2-2; D is ambiguous. This CDR3 is CASSGRFANTGELFF. The CDR3 nucleotides are TGTGCCAGTAGCGGTCGATTCGCGAACACCGGGGAGCTGTTTTTT.